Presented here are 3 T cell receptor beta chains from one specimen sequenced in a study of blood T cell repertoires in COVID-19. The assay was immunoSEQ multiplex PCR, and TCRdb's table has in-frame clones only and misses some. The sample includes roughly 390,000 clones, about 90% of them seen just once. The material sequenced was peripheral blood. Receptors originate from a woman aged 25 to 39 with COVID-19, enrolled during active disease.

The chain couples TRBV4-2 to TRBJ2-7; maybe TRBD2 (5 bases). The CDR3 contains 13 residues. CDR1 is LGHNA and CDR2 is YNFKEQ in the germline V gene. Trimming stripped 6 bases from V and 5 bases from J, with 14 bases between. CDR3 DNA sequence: TGTGCCAGCAGTCCACTAGAAGCCAACGAGCAGTACTTC. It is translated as CASSPLEANEQYF.

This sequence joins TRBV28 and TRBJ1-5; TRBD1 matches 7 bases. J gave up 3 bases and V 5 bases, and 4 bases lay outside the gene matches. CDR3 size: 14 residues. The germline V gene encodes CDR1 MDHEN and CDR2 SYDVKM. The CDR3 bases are TGTGCCAGCAGTCAAGGACAGGCCAATCAGCCCCAGCATTTT. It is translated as CASSQGQANQPQHF.

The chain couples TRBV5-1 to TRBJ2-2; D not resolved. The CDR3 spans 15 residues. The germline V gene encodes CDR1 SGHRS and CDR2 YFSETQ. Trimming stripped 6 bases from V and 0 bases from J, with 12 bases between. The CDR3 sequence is CASIDRASNTGELFF. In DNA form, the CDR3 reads TGCGCCAGCATCGATCGAGCCTCGAACACCGGGGAGCTGTTTTTT.